The 10 T cell receptor beta chains below were found in one sample sequenced in a study of cytomegalovirus exposure and HLA in healthy donors. Use of 60 Vbeta and 13 Jbeta primers characterized the PCR. Data came from immunoSEQ multiplex PCR; TCRdb stores just in-frame clones and leaves some out. This sample has 100,000 to 150,000 clones, with approximately 86% found just once. The sequenced sample consisted of PBMCs. Receptors originate from a boy aged 5-17 years in good health and CMV-seronegative.

The rearrangement links TRBV6-5 to TRBJ2-5; 8 nucleotides agree with TRBD2. V dropped 7 bases and J dropped 2; count of bases not matched to a gene: 9. From germline, CDR1 is MNHEY and CDR2 SVGAGI. This CDR3 spans 15 amino acids. As DNA, the CDR3 is TGTGCCAGCACCTACCTTTTAGCGGGGCAAGAGACCCAGTACTTC. It codes for CASTYLLAGQETQYF.

The chain carries TRBV18 and TRBJ1-3; 10 bases match TRBD1. V shed 4 bases, J shed 0 bases, and the junction held 6 bases outside the gene matches. Germline V gene sequence: CDR1 KGHSH, CDR2 LQKENI. This CDR3 comprises 17 residues. CDR3 region: CASSRQGAKVSGNTIYF. In DNA form, the CDR3 reads TGTGCCAGCTCACGACAGGGGGCTAAGGTCTCTGGAAACACCATATATTTT.

The chain recombines TRBV4-1 with TRBJ2-7, with TRBD2 matching 8 bases. The CDR3 runs 15 residues. Looked up from germline, CDR1 is MGHRA and CDR2 is YSYEKL. Unmatched junction bases numbered 4, after V lost 0 bases and J lost 3 bases. The CDR3 spells CASSQESGGLYEQYF. The CDR3 nucleotides read TGCGCCAGCAGCCAAGAAAGCGGGGGACTCTACGAGCAGTACTTC.

A note on this clone: A junction end diverges from the germline sequence, so it may reflect a read error. This chain joins TRBV7-9 and TRBJ1-1; D unclear. Germline V CDR1 and CDR2: SEHNR, FQNEAQ (reference sequence). This CDR3 is built from 12 residues. The CDR3 region is CASSLSAEFGPF. The CDR3 nucleotides are TGTGCCAGCAGCTTATCTGCTGAGTTTGGTCCATTT.

This clone was counted once. This chain joins TRBV4-2 and TRBJ1-4; 12 bases agree with TRBD1. Germline loops: CDR1 LGHNA, CDR2 YNFKEQ. The CDR3 covers 17 residues. Trimming removed 3 bases from V and 6 bases from J; junction bases left unmatched: 8. The CDR3 reads CASSQNGGTGGYEKLFF. DNA for the CDR3: TGTGCCAGCAGCCAGAACGGGGGGACAGGGGGCTATGAAAAACTGTTTTTT.

The V gene is TRBV29-1, the J gene TRBJ2-2, with D unresolved. This CDR3 comprises 13 residues. Trimming stripped 0 bases from V and 6 bases from J, with 8 bases between. Germline-derived CDR1 and CDR2 are SQVTM and ANQGSEA. The CDR3 here is CSVEEADPGELFF. The CDR3 DNA is TGCAGCGTTGAAGAGGCGGATCCCGGGGAGCTGTTTTTT.

This clone was seen just once. The rearrangement uses TRBV4-2 and TRBJ1-1; 7 nucleotides match TRBD1. With V trimmed by 2 bases and J by 7 bases, 13 bases remained unmatched. Germline CDR1 reads LGHNA; CDR2 reads YNFKEQ. The CDR3 has 16 amino acids. CDR3 coding DNA: TGTGCCAGCAGCCAACTATACAGGGGCCGGGGTGATGAAGCTTTCTTT. Its translation: CASSQLYRGRGDEAFF.

The genes are TRBV30 and TRBJ1-4; TRBD1 aligns across 9 bases. CDR3 size: 13 residues. Germline lookup yields CDR1 GTSNPN and CDR2 SVGIG (reference sequence). Trimming removed 5 bases from V and 10 bases from J; junction bases left unmatched: 8. The CDR3 spells CAWSRTGGRKLFF. DNA of the CDR3: TGTGCCTGGTCCCGAACAGGGGGCAGAAAACTGTTTTTT.

CDR3 sequence (DNA): TGTGCCAGCAGCTTAGCGGGACAGAGCGCCGGGGCCAACGTCCTGACTTTC. This encodes CASSLAGQSAGANVLTF. This chain links TRBV7-9 with TRBJ2-6, with 7 bases identical to TRBD1. CDR3 length equals 17 residues. The V gene's germline CDR1 is SEHNR and CDR2 FQNEAQ (reference sequence). V lost 0 bases and J lost 4; bases outside the gene matches: 6.

A note on this clone: Different DNA sequences within this sample yield the same CDR3. The chain carries TRBV19 and TRBJ1-1, with TRBD1 identical over 10 bases. The CDR3 length is 14 residues. The V gene's germline CDR1 is LNHDA and CDR2 SQIVND (reference sequence). V lost 4 bases, J lost 4 bases, and 3 bases stayed unmatched. In nucleotides, the CDR3 is TGTGCCAGTAGTACGGACAGGGGGGGCACTGAAGCTTTCTTT. Its protein product is CASSTDRGGTEAFF.